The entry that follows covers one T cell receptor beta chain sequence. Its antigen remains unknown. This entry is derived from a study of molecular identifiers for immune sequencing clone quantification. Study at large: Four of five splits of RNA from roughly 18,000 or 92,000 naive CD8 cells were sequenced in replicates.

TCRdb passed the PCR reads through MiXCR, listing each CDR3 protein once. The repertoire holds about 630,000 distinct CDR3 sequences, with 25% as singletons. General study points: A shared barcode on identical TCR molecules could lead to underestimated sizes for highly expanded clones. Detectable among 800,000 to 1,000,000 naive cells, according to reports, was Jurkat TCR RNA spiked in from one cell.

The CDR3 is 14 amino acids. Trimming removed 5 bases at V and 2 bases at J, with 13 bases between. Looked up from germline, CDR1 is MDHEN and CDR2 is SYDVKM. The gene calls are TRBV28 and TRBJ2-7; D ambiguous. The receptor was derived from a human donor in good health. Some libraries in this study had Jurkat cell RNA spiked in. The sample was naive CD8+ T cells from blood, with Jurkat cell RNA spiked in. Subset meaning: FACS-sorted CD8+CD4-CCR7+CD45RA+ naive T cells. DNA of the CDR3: TGTGCCAGCAGTCACAAATTTGAGACCTACGAGCAGTACTTC. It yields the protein CASSHKFETYEQYF.